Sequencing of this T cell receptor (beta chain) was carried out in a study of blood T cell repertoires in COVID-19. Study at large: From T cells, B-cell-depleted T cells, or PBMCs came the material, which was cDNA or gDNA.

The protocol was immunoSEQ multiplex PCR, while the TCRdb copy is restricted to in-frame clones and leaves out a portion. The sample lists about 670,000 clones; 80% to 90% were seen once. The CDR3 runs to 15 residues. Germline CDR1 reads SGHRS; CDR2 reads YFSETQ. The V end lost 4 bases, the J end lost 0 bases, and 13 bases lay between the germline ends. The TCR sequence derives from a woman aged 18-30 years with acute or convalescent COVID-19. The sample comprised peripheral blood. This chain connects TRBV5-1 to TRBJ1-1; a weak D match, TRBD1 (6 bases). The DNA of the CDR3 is TGCGCCAGCAGCCGACGGGACACCTTGAACACTGAAGCTTTCTTT. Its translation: CASSRRDTLNTEAFF.